This is a list of T cell receptor beta chains from one sample in a study of CD8 T cells in ankylosing spondylitis. A single record per CDR3 protein comes from TCRdb applying MiXCR to the 5' RACE reads. The table records roughly 260,000 distinct CDR3 sequences, roughly 20% of them present only once. The specimen sequenced was blood, either unsorted or a sorted T cell fraction (not recorded which). All receptors derive from a male donor with ankylosing spondylitis or in good health (not recorded which). Both conserved end residues are part of each CDR3. Fields, in order: CDR3 length, D gene, J gene, clone size, V gene, CDR3 DNA, CDR3 protein. A D gene is named only where the DNA matches it firmly. Expanded clones are given a class, and other clones once, few, many or no size at all.

cdr3_length: 17
d_call: TRBD2
j_call: TRBJ2-3
clone_size: few
v_call: TRBV7-9
cdr3_nt: TGTGCCAGCAGCTTAGCACGACTAGCGGGAGTTGCAGATACGCAGTATTTT
cdr3_aa: CASSLARLAGVADTQYF

cdr3_length: 16
d_call: TRBD1
j_call: TRBJ1-5
clone_size: -
v_call: TRBV5-1
cdr3_nt: TGCGCCAGCAGCTTGGACGGGACAGGGTACGCTCAGCCCCAGCATTTT
cdr3_aa: CASSLDGTGYAQPQHF

cdr3_length: 15
d_call: -
j_call: TRBJ1-4
clone_size: -
v_call: TRBV6-5
cdr3_nt: TGTGCCAGCAGTTACAGGGGGAAGTGGAATGAAAAACTGTTTTTT
cdr3_aa: CASSYRGKWNEKLFF

cdr3_length: 14
d_call: -
j_call: TRBJ1-1
clone_size: few
v_call: TRBV27
cdr3_nt: TGTGCCAGCAGTTTATCGAGCAGGGCCACTGAAGCTTTCTTT
cdr3_aa: CASSLSSRATEAFF

cdr3_length: 12
d_call: -
j_call: TRBJ1-3
clone_size: -
v_call: TRBV10-3
cdr3_nt: TGTGCCATCAGTGACAGGGGAAACACCATATATTTT
cdr3_aa: CAISDRGNTIYF

cdr3_length: 12
d_call: -
j_call: TRBJ2-1
clone_size: -
v_call: TRBV12-3/TRBV12-4
cdr3_nt: TGTGCCAGCAGAGCAGAAGAGGATGAGCAGTTCTTC
cdr3_aa: CASRAEEDEQFF

cdr3_length: 14
d_call: TRBD1
j_call: TRBJ1-4
clone_size: -
v_call: TRBV6-1
cdr3_nt: TGTGCCAGCAAGCTGACAGGGGTGGATGAAAAACTGTTTTTT
cdr3_aa: CASKLTGVDEKLFF

cdr3_length: 13
d_call: -
j_call: TRBJ1-2
clone_size: few
v_call: TRBV12-3/TRBV12-4
cdr3_nt: TGTGCCAGCAGTTTCGACCCCAACTATGGCTACACCTTC
cdr3_aa: CASSFDPNYGYTF

cdr3_length: 15
d_call: -
j_call: TRBJ2-2
clone_size: few
v_call: TRBV12-3/TRBV12-4
cdr3_nt: TGTGCCAGCAGTTTAAATAGCCCCAACACCGGGGAGCTGTTTTTT
cdr3_aa: CASSLNSPNTGELFF

cdr3_length: 15
d_call: -
j_call: TRBJ2-1
clone_size: -
v_call: TRBV4-2
cdr3_nt: TGTGCCAGCAGCCAAGATTGGACATCGGCGAATGAGCAGTTCTTC
cdr3_aa: CASSQDWTSANEQFF

cdr3_length: 12
d_call: -
j_call: TRBJ1-1
clone_size: few
v_call: TRBV6-1
cdr3_nt: TGTGCCAGCAGGCTAAGACACACTGAAGCTTTCTTT
cdr3_aa: CASRLRHTEAFF

cdr3_length: 15
d_call: -
j_call: TRBJ2-2
clone_size: -
v_call: TRBV5-4
cdr3_nt: TGTGCCAGCAGCTTCTCGAGCTCGAACACCGGGGAGCTGTTTTTT
cdr3_aa: CASSFSSSNTGELFF

cdr3_length: 12
d_call: -
j_call: TRBJ1-2
clone_size: -
v_call: TRBV20-1
cdr3_nt: TGCAGTGCTAGAGTCCGGGCCACCGGCTACACCTTC
cdr3_aa: CSARVRATGYTF

cdr3_length: 14
d_call: TRBD1
j_call: TRBJ2-5
clone_size: few
v_call: TRBV11-2
cdr3_nt: TGTGCCAGCAGCTTTGGACAGGGTCAAGAGACCCAGTACTTC
cdr3_aa: CASSFGQGQETQYF

cdr3_length: 16
d_call: TRBD2
j_call: TRBJ2-3
clone_size: -
v_call: TRBV12-3/TRBV12-4
cdr3_nt: TGTGCCAGCAGCCTAGCGGGGGGGGCTGGCACAGATACGCAGTATTTT
cdr3_aa: CASSLAGGAGTDTQYF

cdr3_length: 15
d_call: TRBD2
j_call: TRBJ2-2
clone_size: many
v_call: TRBV12-3/TRBV12-4
cdr3_nt: TGTGCCACCTCCTCTAGCGGGAGTTTTACCGGGGAGCTGTTTTTT
cdr3_aa: CATSSSGSFTGELFF

cdr3_length: 12
d_call: -
j_call: TRBJ2-6
clone_size: few
v_call: TRBV7-2
cdr3_nt: TGTGCCAGCAGCTTACATAGCCTCGACCTGACTTTC
cdr3_aa: CASSLHSLDLTF

cdr3_length: 14
d_call: TRBD2
j_call: TRBJ2-3
clone_size: -
v_call: TRBV12-3/TRBV12-4
cdr3_nt: TGTGCCAGCATGCAGGCGGGGGGCACAGATACGCAGTATTTT
cdr3_aa: CASMQAGGTDTQYF

cdr3_length: 14
d_call: -
j_call: TRBJ1-5
clone_size: -
v_call: TRBV20-1
cdr3_nt: TGCAGTGCTAGTAGGTGGGAGAGCAATCAGCCCCAGCATTTT
cdr3_aa: CSASRWESNQPQHF

cdr3_length: 15
d_call: -
j_call: TRBJ2-5
clone_size: few
v_call: TRBV5-1
cdr3_nt: TGCGCCAGCAGCTTGGCCCCGGGGTCTCAAGAGACCCAGTACTTC
cdr3_aa: CASSLAPGSQETQYF

cdr3_length: 13
d_call: -
j_call: TRBJ1-1
clone_size: few
v_call: TRBV5-6
cdr3_nt: TGTGCCAGCCAGATATCCTGGGGCACTGAAGCTTTCTTT
cdr3_aa: CASQISWGTEAFF

cdr3_length: 13
d_call: -
j_call: TRBJ1-6
clone_size: -
v_call: TRBV27
cdr3_nt: TGTGCCAGCAGTTACACCAGGGATACACCCCTCCACTTT
cdr3_aa: CASSYTRDTPLHF

cdr3_length: 13
d_call: -
j_call: TRBJ2-3
clone_size: few
v_call: TRBV29-1
cdr3_nt: TGCAGCGTTGGTGGCCGGGAGACAGATACGCAGTATTTT
cdr3_aa: CSVGGRETDTQYF

cdr3_length: 15
d_call: TRBD1
j_call: TRBJ1-2
clone_size: few
v_call: TRBV12-3/TRBV12-4
cdr3_nt: TGTGCCAGCAGTCAAATGCGACAGGGGGTTCGTGGCTACACCTTC
cdr3_aa: CASSQMRQGVRGYTF

cdr3_length: 15
d_call: -
j_call: TRBJ1-2
clone_size: few
v_call: TRBV30
cdr3_nt: TGTGCCTGCCCTGTTGTGGGGCCCCATAACTATGGCTACACCTTC
cdr3_aa: CACPVVGPHNYGYTF

cdr3_length: 14
d_call: -
j_call: TRBJ1-6
clone_size: few
v_call: TRBV7-6
cdr3_nt: TGTGCCAGCAGCTTTTCAGGAGATAATTCACCCCTCCACTTT
cdr3_aa: CASSFSGDNSPLHF

cdr3_length: 15
d_call: -
j_call: TRBJ2-3
clone_size: -
v_call: TRBV5-1
cdr3_nt: TGCGCCAGCAGCTTATTAGGTATCGGGGCCGATACGCAGTATTTT
cdr3_aa: CASSLLGIGADTQYF

cdr3_length: 14
d_call: -
j_call: TRBJ1-2
clone_size: few
v_call: TRBV12-3/TRBV12-4
cdr3_nt: TGTGCCAGCAGTTTGAGACAGACTAACTATGGCTACACCTTC
cdr3_aa: CASSLRQTNYGYTF

cdr3_length: 14
d_call: -
j_call: TRBJ1-1
clone_size: few
v_call: TRBV12-3/TRBV12-4
cdr3_nt: TGTGCCAGCAGTGACACATTATTGAACACTGAAGCTTTCTTT
cdr3_aa: CASSDTLLNTEAFF

cdr3_length: 18
d_call: TRBD2
j_call: TRBJ2-3
clone_size: -
v_call: TRBV12-3/TRBV12-4
cdr3_nt: TGTACCAGCAGAGCCGGGACTAGCGGGGGTCCTCGCACAGATACGCAGTATTTT
cdr3_aa: CTSRAGTSGGPRTDTQYF

cdr3_length: 15
d_call: TRBD1
j_call: TRBJ2-3
clone_size: -
v_call: TRBV24-1
cdr3_nt: TGTGCCACCAGTGATCCTGGACAGGTAATCGGTACGCAGTATTTT
cdr3_aa: CATSDPGQVIGTQYF

cdr3_length: 13
d_call: -
j_call: TRBJ1-1
clone_size: -
v_call: TRBV6-5
cdr3_nt: TGTGCCAGCAGTTACGGGGGGGTCACTGAAGCTTTCTTT
cdr3_aa: CASSYGGVTEAFF

cdr3_length: 15
d_call: -
j_call: TRBJ1-2
clone_size: -
v_call: TRBV3-1
cdr3_nt: TGTGCCAGCAGCCAAGGGGGGGGATCTCACTATGGCTACACCTTC
cdr3_aa: CASSQGGGSHYGYTF

cdr3_length: 14
d_call: -
j_call: TRBJ1-1
clone_size: many
v_call: TRBV2
cdr3_nt: TGTGCCAGCAGTGCTGACAGGTTGAACACTGAAGCTTTCTTT
cdr3_aa: CASSADRLNTEAFF

cdr3_length: 14
d_call: -
j_call: TRBJ2-2
clone_size: few
v_call: TRBV2
cdr3_nt: TGTGCCAGCAGTGACTTAGCTGGCACCGGGGAGCTGTTTTTT
cdr3_aa: CASSDLAGTGELFF

cdr3_length: 16
d_call: -
j_call: TRBJ2-2
clone_size: once
v_call: TRBV7-8
cdr3_nt: TGTGCCAGCAGCTTACGTAGAGAATTGAACACCGGGGAGCTGTTTTTT
cdr3_aa: CASSLRRELNTGELFF

cdr3_length: 13
d_call: -
j_call: TRBJ2-6
clone_size: few
v_call: TRBV5-6
cdr3_nt: TGTGCCAGCAGCTTGGCCCCCCTTCCCGTCCTGACTTTC
cdr3_aa: CASSLAPLPVLTF

cdr3_length: 13
d_call: -
j_call: TRBJ2-1
clone_size: few
v_call: TRBV2
cdr3_nt: TGTGCCAGCAGTGTTATCTTAGCGAGAAAGCAGTTCTTC
cdr3_aa: CASSVILARKQFF

cdr3_length: 16
d_call: TRBD2
j_call: TRBJ2-1
clone_size: -
v_call: TRBV20-1
cdr3_nt: TGCAGTGCTAGTCCTACCACTAGCGGGGGGGCCCATGAGCAGTTCTTC
cdr3_aa: CSASPTTSGGAHEQFF

cdr3_length: 14
d_call: -
j_call: TRBJ1-3
clone_size: few
v_call: TRBV12-3/TRBV12-4
cdr3_nt: TGTGCCAGCAGTGGGGACATCTCTGGAAACACCATATATTTT
cdr3_aa: CASSGDISGNTIYF

cdr3_length: 13
d_call: -
j_call: TRBJ1-1
clone_size: few
v_call: TRBV29-1
cdr3_nt: TGCAGCGTTGTCGTCCGGGCGAACACTGAAGCTTTCTTT
cdr3_aa: CSVVVRANTEAFF

cdr3_length: 14
d_call: TRBD2
j_call: TRBJ2-1
clone_size: few
v_call: TRBV11-3
cdr3_nt: TGTGCCAGCAGCTTAAGACAGACTAGCCCCAAGCAGTTCTTC
cdr3_aa: CASSLRQTSPKQFF

cdr3_length: 17
d_call: TRBD2
j_call: TRBJ2-5
clone_size: -
v_call: TRBV7-9
cdr3_nt: TGTGCCGGCAGCCCCCCCTGGACTAGCAGGGGTCAAGAGACCCAGTACTTC
cdr3_aa: CAGSPPWTSRGQETQYF

cdr3_length: 16
d_call: TRBD1
j_call: TRBJ1-1
clone_size: -
v_call: TRBV18
cdr3_nt: TGTGCCAGCTCACCGACCCTAGGGGGCGGGAACACTGAAGCTTTCTTT
cdr3_aa: CASSPTLGGGNTEAFF

cdr3_length: 12
d_call: -
j_call: TRBJ2-2
clone_size: -
v_call: TRBV5-8
cdr3_nt: TGTGCCAGCAGCTTGGACGGCGGGGAGCTGTTTTTT
cdr3_aa: CASSLDGGELFF

cdr3_length: 15
d_call: TRBD1
j_call: TRBJ2-5
clone_size: few
v_call: TRBV3-1
cdr3_nt: TGTGCCAGCAGCCAGCGGCAGGGGGCCATAGAGACCCAGTACTTC
cdr3_aa: CASSQRQGAIETQYF

cdr3_length: 15
d_call: TRBD1
j_call: TRBJ2-5
clone_size: few
v_call: TRBV10-3
cdr3_nt: TGTGCCATCAGCCAACCGGGACAGGGTCAAGAGACCCAGTACTTC
cdr3_aa: CAISQPGQGQETQYF

cdr3_length: 14
d_call: -
j_call: TRBJ1-6
clone_size: few
v_call: TRBV18
cdr3_nt: TGTGCCAGCTCTCCGACCAGTGACAATTCACCCCTCCACTTT
cdr3_aa: CASSPTSDNSPLHF

cdr3_length: 16
d_call: TRBD1
j_call: TRBJ2-3
clone_size: -
v_call: TRBV5-5
cdr3_nt: TGTGCCAGCAGCTTGGGTCGGGACAGGTTCACAGATACGCAGTATTTT
cdr3_aa: CASSLGRDRFTDTQYF

cdr3_length: 12
d_call: -
j_call: TRBJ1-3
clone_size: -
v_call: TRBV10-2
cdr3_nt: TGCGCCAGCAGTGATTTGGGAAACACCATATATTTT
cdr3_aa: CASSDLGNTIYF

cdr3_length: 15
d_call: TRBD1
j_call: TRBJ2-5
clone_size: -
v_call: TRBV5-1
cdr3_nt: TGCGCCAGCAGCTTGGAAGGCAGGGGGTGGGAGACCCAGTACTTC
cdr3_aa: CASSLEGRGWETQYF

cdr3_length: 13
d_call: -
j_call: TRBJ2-6
clone_size: few
v_call: TRBV3-1
cdr3_nt: TGTGCCAGCAGCCCCCCGGGGGCCAACGTCCTGACTTTC
cdr3_aa: CASSPPGANVLTF

cdr3_length: 13
d_call: -
j_call: TRBJ2-1
clone_size: -
v_call: TRBV27
cdr3_nt: TGTGCCAGCAGCTCAGCCTGGTCCAATGAGCAGTTCTTC
cdr3_aa: CASSSAWSNEQFF

cdr3_length: 14
d_call: -
j_call: TRBJ1-5
clone_size: -
v_call: TRBV19
cdr3_nt: TGTGCCAGTCGGACCTTCGAAGCAATCACGCCCCAGCATTTT
cdr3_aa: CASRTFEAITPQHF

cdr3_length: 16
d_call: TRBD2
j_call: TRBJ2-2
clone_size: -
v_call: TRBV5-1
cdr3_nt: TGCGCCAGCAGCGCCATAGCGGGGGCTAACACCGGGGAGCTGTTTTTT
cdr3_aa: CASSAIAGANTGELFF

cdr3_length: 14
d_call: -
j_call: TRBJ2-3
clone_size: many
v_call: TRBV29-1
cdr3_nt: TGCAGCGTTGGGAGCGGAGCTAACACAGATACGCAGTATTTT
cdr3_aa: CSVGSGANTDTQYF

cdr3_length: 13
d_call: -
j_call: TRBJ2-2
clone_size: few
v_call: TRBV7-3
cdr3_nt: TGTGCCAGCAAAGACTTGAACACCGGGGAGCTGTTTTTT
cdr3_aa: CASKDLNTGELFF